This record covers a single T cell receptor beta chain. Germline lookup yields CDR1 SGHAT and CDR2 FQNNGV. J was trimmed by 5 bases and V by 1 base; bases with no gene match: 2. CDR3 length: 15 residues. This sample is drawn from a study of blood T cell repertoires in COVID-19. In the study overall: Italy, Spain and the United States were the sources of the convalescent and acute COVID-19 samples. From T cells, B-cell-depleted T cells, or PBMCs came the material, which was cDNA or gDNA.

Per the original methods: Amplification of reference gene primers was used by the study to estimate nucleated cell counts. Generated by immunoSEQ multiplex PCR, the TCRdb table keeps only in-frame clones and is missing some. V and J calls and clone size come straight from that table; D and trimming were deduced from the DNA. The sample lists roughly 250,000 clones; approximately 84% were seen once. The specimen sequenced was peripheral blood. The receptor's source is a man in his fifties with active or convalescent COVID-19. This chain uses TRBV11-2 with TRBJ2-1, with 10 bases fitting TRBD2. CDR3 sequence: CASSLGTSGNNEQFF. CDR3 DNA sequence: TGTGCCAGCAGCTTAGGGACTAGCGGAAACAATGAGCAGTTCTTC.